Shown below are 8 T cell receptor beta chains from a single sample sequenced in a study of blood T cell repertoires in COVID-19 (dated by TCRdb to between 2020 and 2021). Libraries were constructed by the immunoSEQ multiplex PCR assay. TCRdb holds this immuneACCESS table with in-frame rearrangements only. Some clones are missing; in checked studies, unresolved V genes explain under half, and the rest has no known cause. A total of around 110,000 clones appear in this sample, roughly 79% of them only once. The ten largest account for less than 9% of the sample. Sequenced: peripheral blood. The receptors come from a man in his 70s with active or convalescent COVID-19.

In DNA form, the CDR3 reads TGTGCCATCAGTGACCTTCGGACAGGCGGTTGGGATGGCTACACCTTC. Encoded protein: CAISDLRTGGWDGYTF. The chain joins TRBV10-3 to TRBJ1-2, with TRBD1 matching over 7 bases. The CDR3 is made up of 16 amino acids. In germline, CDR1 is ENHRY, CDR2 SYGVKD. V lost 3 bases, J lost 6 bases, and 13 bases stayed unmatched.

The rearrangement links TRBV7-9 to TRBJ2-6, with a weak D call TRBD2 (5 bases). Germline lookup yields CDR1 SEHNR and CDR2 FQNEAQ (reference sequence). V was cut by 8 bases and J by 4 bases, with 9 bases left in between. The CDR3 is made up of 13 amino acids. In DNA form, the CDR3 reads TGTGCCAGCGGAGGATCCGGGGCCAACGTCCTGACTTTC. Encoded protein: CASGGSGANVLTF.

This clone is a singleton in its sample. This rearrangement joins TRBV5-1 to TRBJ2-1, with D possibly matching TRBD2 (6 bases). Per germline, CDR1 SGHRS and CDR2 YFSETQ. The germline V and J ends were trimmed by 4 bases and 3 bases, with 14 bases remaining between them. This CDR3 spans 15 amino acids. The CDR3 nucleotides read TGCGCCAGCAGCGAAGGCCTAGCGAACTACAATGAGCAGTTCTTC. It encodes CASSEGLANYNEQFF.

The chain is built from TRBV13 and TRBJ1-4; D not resolved. The germline CDR1 and CDR2 sequences are PRHDT and FYEKMQ (reference sequence). The CDR3 is made up of 13 amino acids. With 5 bases removed from V and 8 bases from J, the gap between germline ends came to 12 bases. CDR3 protein: CASSPQHTEKLFF. CDR3 bases: TGTGCCAGCAGCCCACAGCATACGGAAAAACTGTTTTTT.

This clone occurred a few times. The rearrangement links TRBV5-6 to TRBJ2-7; 12 nucleotides match TRBD2. The CDR3 consists of 15 residues. V gave up 2 bases and J gave up 5 bases; unmatched junction bases: 5. Germline lookup yields CDR1 SGHDT and CDR2 YYEEEE. CDR3 loop: CASSLMGLAGNEQYF. In DNA form, the CDR3 reads TGTGCCAGCAGCTTAATGGGACTAGCGGGCAACGAGCAGTACTTC. The full variable domain, with the rest looked up from reference TRBV5-6 and TRBJ2-7, is DAGVTQSPTHLIKTRGQQVTLRCSPKSGHDTVSWYQQALGQGPQFIFQYYEEEERQRGNFPDRFSGHQFPNYSSELNVNALLLGDSALYLCASSLMGLAGNEQYFGPGTRLTVT.

The chain joins TRBV2 to TRBJ2-7, with D possibly being TRBD1 (5 bases). V shed 3 bases and J shed 6 bases, with 18 bases lying between them. The CDR3 contains 15 residues. CDR1 is SNHLY, CDR2 FYNNEI, per germline. Here the CDR3 DNA reads TGTGCCAGCAGTGAGGGCAGGGTCGGACAAACCGAGCAGTACTTC. Its translation is CASSEGRVGQTEQYF.

J is TRBJ1-3 and V is TRBV19; perhaps TRBD1 as D (6 bases). Germline V gene data show CDR1 as LNHDA and CDR2 as SQIVND (reference sequence). The ends were cut back, 4 bases at V and 4 bases at J, with 11 bases in the middle. CDR3 size: 14 residues. In DNA, the CDR3 is TGTGCCAGTAGTACACAGGGTTTGGGAAACACCATATATTTT. Its translation: CASSTQGLGNTIYF.

The chain has TRBV11-2 and TRBJ2-1; possible D gene TRBD1, 5 bases. Between the trimmed V and J ends, which lost 6 bases and 9 bases, there was a span of 18 bases. Germline V lookup: CDR1 SGHAT, CDR2 FQNNGV. The CDR3 consists of 14 residues. The CDR3 loop reads CASSYRSDGVEQFF. DNA of the CDR3: TGTGCCAGCAGTTACAGGTCCGATGGCGTTGAGCAGTTCTTC.